What follows are 9 T cell receptor beta chains derived from one specimen sequenced in a study of cytomegalovirus exposure and HLA in healthy donors. The PCR used 60 Vbeta and 13 Jbeta primers. Clones were read by immunoSEQ multiplex PCR, and TCRdb kept only the in-frame ones, dropping some. The sample records approximately 100,000 clones, roughly 70% being singletons. The sequenced sample consisted of PBMCs. These receptors all stem from a male donor in good health and CMV-seronegative.

The gene calls are TRBV13 and TRBJ2-7, with 15 bases that match TRBD2. CDR1 is PRHDT, CDR2 FYEKMQ, per germline (reference sequence). This CDR3 has 15 amino acids. The V segment lost 4 bases and the J segment 4 bases; nucleotides outside the gene matches: 2. The CDR3 protein is CASSSGLAGGYEQYF. For the CDR3, the DNA is TGTGCCAGCAGCTCCGGACTAGCGGGAGGGTACGAGCAGTACTTC. The variable domain in full, completed from reference TRBV13 and TRBJ2-7, reads AAGVIQSPRHLIKEKRETATLKCYPIPRHDTVYWYQQGPGQDPQFLISFYEKMQSDKGSIPDRFSAQQFSDYHSELNMSSLELGDSALYFCASSSGLAGGYEQYFGPGTRLTVT.

The CDR3 DNA sequence: TGTGCCAGCAGCTTAAGTCCAGTGGAGACCCAGTACTTC. It specifies CASSLSPVETQYF. The V and J genes are TRBV11-2 and TRBJ2-5; D is unresolved. The CDR3 consists of 13 residues. V was trimmed by 2 bases and J by 5 bases, leaving 9 bases between them. Germline V gene lookup returns CDR1 SGHAT and CDR2 FQNNGV.

This chain uses TRBV9 with TRBJ2-5, with 7 bases aligning to TRBD1. The CDR3 extends over 15 amino acids. The junction had 11 bases not matched to a gene; V was cut back by 4 bases and J by 5 bases. Germline CDR1 and CDR2: SGDLS and YYNGEE. The CDR3 loop is CASSPGTVQGETQYF. In DNA form, the CDR3 reads TGTGCCAGCAGCCCCGGGACAGTTCAGGGGGAGACCCAGTACTTC.

The chain joins TRBV28 to TRBJ2-3, with 8 bases identical to TRBD2. Germline assignment: CDR1 MDHEN and CDR2 SYDVKM. The CDR3 has 15 residues. J lost 2 bases, V lost 4 bases, and 5 bases had no gene match. The CDR3 sequence is CASSSPGGPTDTQYF. The CDR3 DNA reads TGTGCCAGCAGTTCCCCGGGAGGGCCCACAGATACGCAGTATTTT.

The chain recombines TRBV19 with TRBJ1-4; 8 nucleotides line up with TRBD1. The CDR3 extends over 15 amino acids. Germline V CDR1 and CDR2: LNHDA, SQIVND (reference sequence). Trimming at V came to 5 bases and at J to 4 bases, leaving 6 bases not matched to a gene. The CDR3 here is CASSLWTGNNEKLFF. CDR3 nucleotides: TGTGCCAGTAGTCTCTGGACAGGGAATAATGAAAAACTGTTTTTT. Filled out from reference TRBV19 and TRBJ1-4, the complete variable domain reads DGGITQSPKYLFRKEGQNVTLSCEQNLNHDAMYWYRQDPGQGLRLIYYSQIVNDFQKGDIAEGYSVSREKKESFPLTVTSAQKNPTAFYLCASSLWTGNNEKLFFGSGTQLSVL.

V usage is TRBV29-1 and J usage is TRBJ1-1; TRBD1 matches 9 bases. The CDR3 has 13 amino acids. J was trimmed by 1 base and V by 7 bases; bases with no gene match: 4. In germline, CDR1 is SQVTM, CDR2 ANQGSEA. In DNA form, the CDR3 reads TGCAGCGCAGAGACAGGGGGGAACACTGAAGCTTTCTTT. Protein: CSAETGGNTEAFF.

The chain combines TRBV7-8 with TRBJ2-7; a possible D gene is TRBD2 (6 bases). Per the germline V gene, CDR1 is SGHVS and CDR2 is FQNEAQ. Trimming took off 1 base at V and 2 bases at J, with 9 bases between the two ends. There are 14 residues in the CDR3. The CDR3 region is CASSLDGSAYEQYF. The CDR3 coding sequence is TGTGCCAGCAGCTTAGACGGGAGCGCCTACGAGCAGTACTTC. Using reference TRBV7-8 and TRBJ2-7 for the parts outside the CDR3, the full variable domain is GAGVSQSPRYKVAKRGQDVALRCDPISGHVSLFWYQQALGQGPEFLTYFQNEAQLDKSGLPSDRFFAERPEGSVSTLKIQRTQQEDSAVYLCASSLDGSAYEQYFGPGTRLTVT.

The chain is built from TRBV19 and TRBJ2-5, with TRBD1 as a possible D gene (5 bases). V lost 6 bases, J lost 5 bases, and 7 bases lay in between. The CDR3 is 11 amino acids. Per germline, CDR1 LNHDA and CDR2 SQIVND (reference sequence). The CDR3 DNA sequence: TGTGCCAGTAGGCAGGGCGAGACCCAGTACTTC. Its protein is CASRQGETQYF.

CDR3: CSVEGYQGYEQYF. The CDR3, as DNA: TGCAGCGTTGAGGGGTACCAGGGATACGAGCAGTACTTC. This rearrangement joins TRBV29-1 to TRBJ2-7, with D tentatively TRBD1 (5 bases). The germline V and J ends were trimmed by 3 bases and 4 bases, with 13 bases remaining between them. The germline V gene encodes CDR1 SQVTM and CDR2 ANQGSEA. The length of the CDR3 is 13 residues.